The 10 T cell receptor beta chains below come from one sample, sequenced in a study of cytomegalovirus exposure and HLA in healthy donors (dated by TCRdb to about 2017). Library generation was performed with the immunoSEQ multiplex PCR assay. For the multiplex PCR, a mixture combining 60 forward primers for TCR Vbeta segments and 13 reverse primers for TCR Jbeta segments was used. TCRdb stores this immuneACCESS table with in-frame sequences only. Part of the clones is absent; in the studies checked, under half of the shortfall reflects unresolved V genes, and no reason is known for the rest. The table of this sample itemizes some 150,000 clones. The top ten clones comprise about 2.5% of the sample. The sequenced sample was PBMCs. The receptors here all came from a man aged 40-49 years in good health and CMV-seronegative.

This chain links TRBV7-8 with TRBJ2-3; 9 bases map to TRBD2. V lost 8 bases, J lost 2 bases, and 5 bases stayed unmatched. This CDR3 is built from 14 residues. Germline CDR1 SGHVS, CDR2 FQNEAQ. The CDR3 sequence is CASARTSDTDTQYF. The CDR3 DNA reads TGTGCCAGCGCGAGGACTAGCGACACAGATACGCAGTATTTT.

CDR3 nucleotide sequence: TGTGCCAGCAGTTTCTTACGGTTAGACAGGGGCCCCTACAATGAGCAGTTCTTC. This sequence encodes CASSFLRLDRGPYNEQFF. V gene TRBV27 combines with J gene TRBJ2-1; 8 nucleotides agree with TRBD1. Trimming cost V 3 bases and J 2 bases; bases outside gene matches: 12. In germline, CDR1 is MNHEY, CDR2 SMNVEV (reference sequence). The CDR3 is 18 amino acids.

The rearrangement uses TRBV5-1 and TRBJ1-1, with D maybe TRBD1 (5 bases). From germline, CDR1 is SGHRS and CDR2 YFSETQ. V lost 4 bases, J lost 5 bases, and 12 bases lay in between. The CDR3 sequence is 13 residues long. The CDR3 bases are TGCGCCAGCAGCCCATCCGGGACTACTGAAGCTTTCTTT. Translation gives CASSPSGTTEAFF.

This chain links TRBV2 with TRBJ2-2; the D gene is possibly TRBD2 (7 bases). CDR3 length: 15 amino acids. The germline V and J ends were trimmed by 6 bases and 3 bases, with 14 bases remaining between them. Per germline, CDR1 SNHLY and CDR2 FYNNEI. The DNA for the CDR3 is TGTGCCAGCAGGGGGGGGCAGTGGGACACCGGGGAGCTGTTTTTT. This codes for CASRGGQWDTGELFF.

J is TRBJ2-1 and V is TRBV4-3; 10 nucleotides match TRBD2. The germline V gene has CDR1 LGHNA and CDR2 YSLEER. The CDR3 extends over 14 amino acids. V dropped 4 bases and J dropped 3; count of bases not matched to a gene: 0. For the CDR3, the DNA is TGCGCCAGCAGCCGACTAGCGGGCTACAATGAGCAGTTCTTC. Translation gives CASSRLAGYNEQFF.

The gene calls are TRBV7-3 and TRBJ2-3, with 10 bases that match TRBD2. V dropped 4 bases and J dropped 1; count of bases not matched to a gene: 5. The CDR3 spans 16 residues. Germline CDR1 and CDR2: SGHTA and FQGTGA. CDR3 nucleotide sequence: TGTGCCAGCAGCTCCGGCGGGACTAGCGGCACAGATACGCAGTATTTT. Its protein product is CASSSGGTSGTDTQYF.

The chain uses TRBV2 and TRBJ1-5; D might be TRBD1 (5 bases). The CDR3 is made up of 15 amino acids. The V end was cut by 7 bases, the J end by 2 bases, with 15 bases between. From germline, CDR1 is SNHLY and CDR2 FYNNEI. The CDR3 bases are TGTGCCAGCAATAGGCCGGGGGTAGGCAATCAGCCCCAGCATTTT. Its translation is CASNRPGVGNQPQHF.

The chain uses TRBV4-1 and TRBJ2-1; 9 bases agree with TRBD1. Germline V gives CDR1 MGHRA, CDR2 YSYEKL. The CDR3 totals 18 residues. The junction had 13 bases not matched to a gene; V was cut back by 0 bases and J by 7 bases. CDR3 region: CASSQEVAGTGRRNEQFF. Written as DNA, the CDR3 is TGCGCCAGCAGCCAAGAAGTGGCCGGGACAGGGAGGAGGAATGAGCAGTTCTTC.

This rearrangement joins TRBV29-1 to TRBJ1-1, with TRBD1 as a possible D gene (5 bases). V lost 7 bases and J 6 bases, leaving 21 bases between the germline ends. Looked up from germline, CDR1 is SQVTM and CDR2 is ANQGSEA. The CDR3 extends over 14 amino acids. CDR3 DNA sequence: TGCAGCGCCGCAATGTTGCGGGGGGGTGCTGAAGCTTTCTTT. Translated: CSAAMLRGGAEAFF.

V is TRBV5-4 and J is TRBJ1-5; D not resolved. Trimming took 0 bases from V and 7 from J, leaving 5 bases between them. Germline loops: CDR1 SGHNT, CDR2 YYREEE (reference sequence). The CDR3 runs 12 residues. Here the CDR3 reads CASSLDQQPQHF. In DNA, the CDR3 is TGTGCCAGCAGCTTGGACCAGCAGCCCCAGCATTTT.